The present T cell receptor beta chain was sequenced within a study of tumor and adjacent non-tumor tissue in lung cancer. Study-level findings and limits: In normal lung, the top 100 clones were significantly more dominant than in tumor. Shorter survival was associated with higher TCR diversity in tumors.

This CDR3 has 15 amino acids. From germline, CDR1 is SGHDT and CDR2 YYEEEE. V lost 0 bases and J 8 bases, leaving 14 bases between the germline ends. A modified ARM-PCR protocol with three rounds of nested PCR amplified TCRbeta. MiXCR, run by TCRdb on the multiplex PCR reads, gives a single entry per CDR3 protein. This sample has around 74,000 distinct CDR3 sequences, with about two thirds found just once. On this clonotype: As yet, its antigen is unknown.

The template was RNA from unsorted bulk tissue. This non-tumor lung sample came from over 3 cm beyond the tumor edge. Donors were chemotherapy-naive, newly diagnosed lung cancer surgical patients in China, August–late 2014. The receptor's source is a woman in her fifties or sixties with non-small cell lung cancer. The specimen sequenced was distant non-tumor lung tissue. The chain uses TRBV5-6 and TRBJ2-2; D may be TRBD1 or TRBD2 (5 bases each). CDR3 protein: CASSLVGVRTGELFF. The CDR3 nucleotides are TGTGCCAGCAGCTTGGTGGGGGTAAGAACGGGGGAGCTGTTTTTT.